The rows below give T cell receptor beta chains drawn from one sample of a study of T cell responses to AZD1222 COVID-19 vaccine. Sequencing was performed with immunoSEQ multiplex PCR; in TCRdb, only in-frame clones are kept and a portion is missing. The sample lists 120,000 or so clones, roughly 88% seen once, with 1.5% to 2% in the top ten. The material sequenced was peripheral blood, taken on day 0 of AZD1222 vaccination. The receptors derive from an adult in good health. Both conserved end residues are part of each CDR3. The order of the fields is V gene, D gene, clone size, CDR3 length, J gene, CDR3 DNA, CDR3 protein. A D gene is named only where the DNA matches it firmly. Only some rows state a clone size, as once, few, many or a class for expanded clones.

v_gene: TRBV19
d_gene: TRBD1
abundance: NA
len: 16
j_gene: TRBJ1-6
CDR3nt: TGTGCCAGTAGTATAGGGCGACAGGGGGTCCGGTCACCCCTCCACTTT
CDR3aa: CASSIGRQGVRSPLHF

v_gene: TRBV4-1
d_gene: NA
abundance: NA
len: 14
j_gene: TRBJ1-5
CDR3nt: TGCGCCAGCAGCCAAGTACAGGGAACGCTACCCCAGCATTTT
CDR3aa: CASSQVQGTLPQHF

v_gene: TRBV10-1
d_gene: NA
abundance: once
len: 14
j_gene: TRBJ1-5
CDR3nt: TGCGCCAGCAGTCCTCTTGGGACGGAGTCGCCCCAGCATTTT
CDR3aa: CASSPLGTESPQHF

v_gene: TRBV25-1
d_gene: NA
abundance: NA
len: 16
j_gene: TRBJ1-1
CDR3nt: TGTGCCAGCAGCGCCAAGCCGTCGGTTATGAACACTGAAGCTTTCTTT
CDR3aa: CASSAKPSVMNTEAFF

v_gene: TRBV7-6
d_gene: NA
abundance: NA
len: 12
j_gene: TRBJ2-7
CDR3nt: TGTGCCAGCAGCTTAGTGGTTGACGAGCAGTACTTC
CDR3aa: CASSLVVDEQYF

v_gene: TRBV7-8
d_gene: TRBD1
abundance: many
len: 13
j_gene: TRBJ1-6
CDR3nt: TGTGCCACCCAGGGGACAGGGGTCTCACCCCTCCACTTT
CDR3aa: CATQGTGVSPLHF

v_gene: TRBV5-4
d_gene: NA
abundance: once
len: 14
j_gene: TRBJ1-2
CDR3nt: TGTGCCAGCAGCTTCAGAGACAGACATCATGGCTACACCTTC
CDR3aa: CASSFRDRHHGYTF

v_gene: TRBV11-2
d_gene: NA
abundance: once
len: 14
j_gene: TRBJ2-7
CDR3nt: TGTGCCAGCAGCTCCTCCGGGACGCGGCTCGAGCAGTACTTC
CDR3aa: CASSSSGTRLEQYF

v_gene: TRBV20-1
d_gene: NA
abundance: NA
len: 11
j_gene: TRBJ1-1
CDR3nt: TGCAGTGCTACCTTTCGGACACTGGCTTTCTTT
CDR3aa: CSATFRTLAFF

v_gene: TRBV4-3
d_gene: NA
abundance: NA
len: 15
j_gene: TRBJ2-7
CDR3nt: TGCGCCAGCAGCCAAGAGGCGGCCATCTCCTACGAGCAGTACTTC
CDR3aa: CASSQEAAISYEQYF

v_gene: TRBV14
d_gene: TRBD1
abundance: NA
len: 14
j_gene: TRBJ2-7
CDR3nt: TGTGCCAGCAGCCTCGGGACAGGGGTCTACGAGCAGTACTTC
CDR3aa: CASSLGTGVYEQYF

v_gene: TRBV18
d_gene: TRBD1
abundance: few
len: 14
j_gene: TRBJ1-2
CDR3nt: TGTGCCAGCTCACCACCCGGACAGGGGGGCGGCTACACCTTC
CDR3aa: CASSPPGQGGGYTF

v_gene: TRBV7-2
d_gene: NA
abundance: NA
len: 16
j_gene: TRBJ1-2
CDR3nt: TGTGCCAGCAGCTCCGCTCGGGCAGGCGGGAAGAATGGCTACACCTTC
CDR3aa: CASSSARAGGKNGYTF

v_gene: TRBV19
d_gene: NA
abundance: few
len: 13
j_gene: TRBJ1-2
CDR3nt: TGTGCCAGTAGTATATTAAGAAATTGGGGCTACACCTTC
CDR3aa: CASSILRNWGYTF

v_gene: TRBV5-1
d_gene: NA
abundance: NA
len: 14
j_gene: TRBJ2-3
CDR3nt: TGCGCCAGCAGCGAAGGACATAGCACAGATACGCAGTATTTT
CDR3aa: CASSEGHSTDTQYF

v_gene: TRBV14
d_gene: NA
abundance: once
len: 17
j_gene: TRBJ2-6
CDR3nt: TGTGCCAGCAGCCAAAACAGGTGGAGGGCTGGGGCCAACGTCCTGACTTTC
CDR3aa: CASSQNRWRAGANVLTF